This T cell receptor (beta chain) emerged from a study of blood T cell repertoires in COVID-19. Study background: Material from acute and convalescent COVID-19 was sourced from the United States, Italy and Spain. PBMCs, B-cell-depleted T cells, or T cells provided the cDNA or gDNA that made up the material.

Authors' methods: Estimation of nucleated cell counts relied on the amplification of reference gene primers. Repertoires were generated with immunoSEQ multiplex PCR, while TCRdb's copy carries only in-frame clones and drops some. Clone size and the V and J calls come from that table; the DNA yielded D and trimming. The sample consists of about 100,000 clones, approximately 86% of them appearing once. The sample taken for sequencing was peripheral blood. This sequence originates from a man older than 75 with acute or convalescent COVID-19.

CDR3 loop: CASSRSGIRSDTQYF. The CDR3 nucleotides read TGTGCCAGCAGTCGGAGCGGGATAAGGTCAGATACGCAGTATTTT. The chain couples TRBV6-2 or TRBV6-3 to TRBJ2-3; 7 positions match TRBD2. The V gene end was trimmed by 5 bases and the J gene end by 4 bases; junction bases not matched to a gene: 9. The CDR3 length is 15 residues. Germline lookup yields CDR1 MNHEY and CDR2 SVGEGT.